This T cell receptor (beta chain) emerged from a study of blood T cell repertoires in COVID-19. In the study overall: The United States, Italy and Spain provided the acute and convalescent COVID-19 samples. The cDNA or gDNA used as material had been derived from T cells, B-cell-depleted T cells, or PBMCs.

The CDR3 totals 15 residues. The germline V gene has CDR1 SEHNR and CDR2 FQNEAQ (reference sequence). Germline trimming cut 0 bases from V and 7 bases from J; bases unmatched to any gene: 6. Those enrolled in Seattle joined during active infection and were followed longitudinally afterward. Authors' analysis steps: The authors estimated nucleated cell counts from reference gene primer amplification. Some clones are missing from TCRdb's copy, which holds only in-frame ones; the method was immunoSEQ multiplex PCR. That table is the source of V, J and clone size, and D and trimming were worked out from the DNA. The profile covers around 140,000 clones, with around 83% appearing a single time and 8% to 9% taken by the ten largest.

This chain joins TRBV7-9 and TRBJ2-1, with 7 bases aligning to TRBD2. This receptor was obtained from a man aged 25 to 40 with COVID-19, enrolled during active disease. Sequencing was performed on peripheral blood. The CDR3 reads CASSLALAGGNEQFF. Here the CDR3 DNA reads TGTGCCAGCAGCTTAGCGCTGGCCGGGGGGAATGAGCAGTTCTTC.